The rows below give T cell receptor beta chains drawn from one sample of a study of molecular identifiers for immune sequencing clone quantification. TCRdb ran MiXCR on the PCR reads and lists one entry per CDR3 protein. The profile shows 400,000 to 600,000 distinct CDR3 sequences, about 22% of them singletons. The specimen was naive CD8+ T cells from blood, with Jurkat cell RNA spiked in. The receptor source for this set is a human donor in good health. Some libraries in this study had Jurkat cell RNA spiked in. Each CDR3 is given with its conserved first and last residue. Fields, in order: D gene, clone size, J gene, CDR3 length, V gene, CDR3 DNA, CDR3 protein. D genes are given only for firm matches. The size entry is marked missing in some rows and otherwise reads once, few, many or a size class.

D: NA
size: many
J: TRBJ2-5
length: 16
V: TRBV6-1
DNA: TGTGCCAGCAGCAAGAATGGGATGGGAACCCAAGAGACCCAGTACTTC
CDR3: CASSKNGMGTQETQYF

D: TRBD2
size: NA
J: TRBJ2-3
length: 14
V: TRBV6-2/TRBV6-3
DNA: TGTGCCAGCACCTGGGGGGGTCCCGGGGGTACGCAGTATTTT
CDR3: CASTWGGPGGTQYF

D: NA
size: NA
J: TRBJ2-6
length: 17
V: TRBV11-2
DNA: TGTGCCAGCAGCTTAGGAGGCGGGGCTGCTGGGGCCAACGTCCTGACTTTC
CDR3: CASSLGGGAAGANVLTF

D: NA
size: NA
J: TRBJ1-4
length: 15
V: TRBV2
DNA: TGTGCCAGCAGTGAAGTGGACGGACAGAATGAAAAACTGTTTTTT
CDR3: CASSEVDGQNEKLFF

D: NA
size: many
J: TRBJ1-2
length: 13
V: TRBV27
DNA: TGTGCCAGCAGTTTGGGGGCCGGCTATGGCTACACCTTC
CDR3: CASSLGAGYGYTF

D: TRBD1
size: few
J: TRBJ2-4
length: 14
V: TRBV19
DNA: TGTGCCAGTACGTTGGGACAGGCCAAAAACATTCAGTACTTC
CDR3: CASTLGQAKNIQYF

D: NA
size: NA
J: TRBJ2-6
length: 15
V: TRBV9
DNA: TGTGCCAGCAGCGTGAGTGGTTCTGGGGCCAACGTCCTGACTTTC
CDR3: CASSVSGSGANVLTF

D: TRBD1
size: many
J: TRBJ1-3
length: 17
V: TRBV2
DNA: TGTGCCAGCAGTGAAAACTGGACAGGGGGCTCTGGAAACACCATATATTTT
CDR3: CASSENWTGGSGNTIYF

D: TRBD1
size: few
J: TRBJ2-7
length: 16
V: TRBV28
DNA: TGTGCCAGCAGTTTCAGGGGGTTAAGGGTTTCCTACGAGCAGTACTTC
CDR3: CASSFRGLRVSYEQYF

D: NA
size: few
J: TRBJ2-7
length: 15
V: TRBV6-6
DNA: TGTGCCAGCACCACCTTCTCGGACTTCCCCTACGAGCAGTACTTC
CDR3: CASTTFSDFPYEQYF

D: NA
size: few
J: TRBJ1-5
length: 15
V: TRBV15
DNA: TGTGCCACCAGCGTGAGGACAGCCTCGGGTCAGCCCCAGCATTTT
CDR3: CATSVRTASGQPQHF

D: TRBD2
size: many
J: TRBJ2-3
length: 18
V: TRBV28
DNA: TGTGCCAGCACCTTAGGGCGACTAGCGCCCTACTTGGGGAGTACGCAGTATTTT
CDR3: CASTLGRLAPYLGSTQYF